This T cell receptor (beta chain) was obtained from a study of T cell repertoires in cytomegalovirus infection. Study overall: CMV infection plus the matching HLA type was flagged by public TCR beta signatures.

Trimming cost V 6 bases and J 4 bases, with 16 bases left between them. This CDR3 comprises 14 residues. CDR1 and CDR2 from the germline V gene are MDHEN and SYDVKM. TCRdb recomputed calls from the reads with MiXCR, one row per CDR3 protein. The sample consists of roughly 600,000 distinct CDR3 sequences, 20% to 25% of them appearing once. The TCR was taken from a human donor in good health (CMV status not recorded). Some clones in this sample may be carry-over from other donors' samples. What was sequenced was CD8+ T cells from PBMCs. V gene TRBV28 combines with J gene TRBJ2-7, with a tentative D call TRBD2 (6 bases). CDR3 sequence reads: CASSKTGGRYEQYF. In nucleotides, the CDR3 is TGTGCCAGCAGCAAAACCGGTGGGAGGTACGAGCAGTACTTC.